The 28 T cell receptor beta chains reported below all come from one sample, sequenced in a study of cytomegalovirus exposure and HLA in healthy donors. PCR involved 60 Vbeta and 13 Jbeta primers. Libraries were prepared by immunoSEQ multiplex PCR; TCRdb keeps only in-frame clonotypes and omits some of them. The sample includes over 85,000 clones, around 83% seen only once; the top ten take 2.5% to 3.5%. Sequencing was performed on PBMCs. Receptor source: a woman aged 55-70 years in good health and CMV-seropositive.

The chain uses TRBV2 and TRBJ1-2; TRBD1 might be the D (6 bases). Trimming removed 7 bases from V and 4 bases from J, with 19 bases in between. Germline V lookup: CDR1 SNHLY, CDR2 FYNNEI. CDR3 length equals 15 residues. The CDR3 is CASMGGWGRTYGYTF. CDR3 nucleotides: TGTGCCAGCATGGGGGGGTGGGGGCGGACCTATGGCTACACCTTC.

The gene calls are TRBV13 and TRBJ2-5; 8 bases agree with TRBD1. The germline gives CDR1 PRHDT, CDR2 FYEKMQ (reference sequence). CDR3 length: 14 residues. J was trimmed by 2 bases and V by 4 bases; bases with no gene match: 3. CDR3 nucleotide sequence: TGTGCCAGCAGCTCCCGACAGGGGCAAGAGACCCAGTACTTC. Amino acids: CASSSRQGQETQYF.

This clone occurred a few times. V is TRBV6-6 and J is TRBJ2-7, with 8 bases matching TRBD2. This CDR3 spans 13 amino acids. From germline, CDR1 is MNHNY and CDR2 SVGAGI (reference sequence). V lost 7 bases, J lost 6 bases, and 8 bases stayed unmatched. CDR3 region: CASTRAGGGEQYF. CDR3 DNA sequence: TGTGCCAGCACCCGTGCGGGGGGCGGCGAGCAGTACTTC.

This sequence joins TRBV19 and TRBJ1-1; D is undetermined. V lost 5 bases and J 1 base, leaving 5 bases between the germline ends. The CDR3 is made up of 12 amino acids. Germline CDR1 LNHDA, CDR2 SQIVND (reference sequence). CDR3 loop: CASSWRNTEAFF. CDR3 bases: TGTGCCAGTAGTTGGAGGAACACTGAAGCTTTCTTT. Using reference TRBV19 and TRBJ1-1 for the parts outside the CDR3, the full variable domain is DGGITQSPKYLFRKEGQNVTLSCEQNLNHDAMYWYRQDPGQGLRLIYYSQIVNDFQKGDIAEGYSVSREKKESFPLTVTSAQKNPTAFYLCASSWRNTEAFFGQGTRLTVV.

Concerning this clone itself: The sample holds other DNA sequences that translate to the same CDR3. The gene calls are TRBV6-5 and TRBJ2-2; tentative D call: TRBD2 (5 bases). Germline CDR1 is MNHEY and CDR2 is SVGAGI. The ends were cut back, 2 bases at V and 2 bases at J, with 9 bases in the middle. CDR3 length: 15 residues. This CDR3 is CASSYAGGNTGELFF. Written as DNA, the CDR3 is TGTGCCAGCAGTTACGCAGGAGGCAACACCGGGGAGCTGTTTTTT.

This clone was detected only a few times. This CDR3 reads CASSQESRYNEQFF. The DNA of the CDR3 is TGCGCCAGCAGCCAAGAATCGAGGTACAATGAGCAGTTCTTC. The V gene is TRBV4-1, the J gene TRBJ2-1; no clear D. Germline CDR1 reads MGHRA; CDR2 reads YSYEKL. The CDR3 runs to 14 residues. V lost 0 bases and J 4 bases, leaving 7 bases between the germline ends.

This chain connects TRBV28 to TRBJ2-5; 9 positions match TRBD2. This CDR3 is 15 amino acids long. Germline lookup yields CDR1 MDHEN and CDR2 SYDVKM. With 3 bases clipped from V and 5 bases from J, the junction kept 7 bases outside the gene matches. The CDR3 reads CASSLLAGSPETQYF. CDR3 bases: TGTGCCAGCAGTTTGCTAGCGGGGTCACCGGAGACCCAGTACTTC.

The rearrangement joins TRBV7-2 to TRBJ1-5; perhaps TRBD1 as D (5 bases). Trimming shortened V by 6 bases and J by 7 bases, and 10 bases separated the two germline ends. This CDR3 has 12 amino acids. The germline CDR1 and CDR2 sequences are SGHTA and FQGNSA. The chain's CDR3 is CASRGAGQPQHF. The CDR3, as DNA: TGTGCCAGCAGAGGGGCTGGCCAGCCCCAGCATTTT.

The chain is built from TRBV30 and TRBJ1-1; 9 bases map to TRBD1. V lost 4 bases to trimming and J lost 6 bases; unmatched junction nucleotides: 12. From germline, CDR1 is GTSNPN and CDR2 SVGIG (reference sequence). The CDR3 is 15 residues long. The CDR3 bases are TGTGCCTGGACTTTTGACAGGGGGAGGTTGTCTGAAGCTTTCTTT. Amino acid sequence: CAWTFDRGRLSEAFF.

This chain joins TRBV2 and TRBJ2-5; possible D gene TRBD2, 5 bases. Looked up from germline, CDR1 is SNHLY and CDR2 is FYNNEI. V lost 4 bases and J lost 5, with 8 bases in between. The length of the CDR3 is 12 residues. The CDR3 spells CASSGTRETQYF. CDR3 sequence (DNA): TGTGCCAGCAGTGGGACTCGGGAGACCCAGTACTTC.

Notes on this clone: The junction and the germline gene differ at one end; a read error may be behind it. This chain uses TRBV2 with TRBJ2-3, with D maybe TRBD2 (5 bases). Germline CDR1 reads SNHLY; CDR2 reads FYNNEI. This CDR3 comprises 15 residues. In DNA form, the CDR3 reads TGTGCCAGCAGTCAAGCACTAGACGGCACAGATACGCAGTATTTT. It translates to CASSQALDGTDTQYF.

The CDR3 protein is CASIISGSGNTIYF. The CDR3 DNA sequence: TGTGCCAGCATTATATCAGGGTCTGGAAACACCATATATTTT. The chain joins TRBV6-1 to TRBJ1-3; D is possibly TRBD1 (5 bases). The CDR3 sequence is 14 residues long. Trimming cost V 7 bases and J 1 base, with 11 bases left between them. Germline V CDR1 and CDR2: MNHNS, SASEGT.

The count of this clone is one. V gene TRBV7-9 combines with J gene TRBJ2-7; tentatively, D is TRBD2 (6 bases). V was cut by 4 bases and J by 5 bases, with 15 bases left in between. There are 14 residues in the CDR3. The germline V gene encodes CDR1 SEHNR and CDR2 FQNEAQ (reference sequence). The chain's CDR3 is CASSSPWGVDEQYF. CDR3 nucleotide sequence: TGTGCCAGCAGCTCCCCCTGGGGGGTAGACGAGCAGTACTTC. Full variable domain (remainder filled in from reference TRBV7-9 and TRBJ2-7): DTGVSQNPRHKITKRGQNVTFRCDPISEHNRLYWYRQTLGQGPEFLTYFQNEAQLEKSRLLSDRFSAERPKGSFSTLEIQRTEQGDSAMYLCASSSPWGVDEQYFGPGTRLTVT.

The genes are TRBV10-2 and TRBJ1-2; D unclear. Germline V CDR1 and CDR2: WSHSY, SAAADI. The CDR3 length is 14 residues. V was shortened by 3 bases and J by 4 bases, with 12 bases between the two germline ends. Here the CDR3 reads CASSEPVPPYGYTF. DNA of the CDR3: TGCGCCAGCAGTGAACCGGTTCCACCCTATGGCTACACCTTC.

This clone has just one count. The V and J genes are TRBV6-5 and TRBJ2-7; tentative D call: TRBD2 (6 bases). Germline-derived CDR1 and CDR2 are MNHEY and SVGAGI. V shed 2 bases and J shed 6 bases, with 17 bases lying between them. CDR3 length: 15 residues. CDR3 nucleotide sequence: TGTGCCAGCAGTTACCAACCGGGACTTTCCGCCGAGCAGTACTTC. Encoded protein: CASSYQPGLSAEQYF.

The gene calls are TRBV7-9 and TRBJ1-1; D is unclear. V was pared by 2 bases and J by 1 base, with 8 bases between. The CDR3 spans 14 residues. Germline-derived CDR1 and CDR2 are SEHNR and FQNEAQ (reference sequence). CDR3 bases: TGTGCCAGCAGCTTACCGGCGGGGAACACTGAAGCTTTCTTT. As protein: CASSLPAGNTEAFF. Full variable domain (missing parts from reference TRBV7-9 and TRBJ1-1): DTGVSQNPRHKITKRGQNVTFRCDPISEHNRLYWYRQTLGQGPEFLTYFQNEAQLEKSRLLSDRFSAERPKGSFSTLEIQRTEQGDSAMYLCASSLPAGNTEAFFGQGTRLTVV.

The chain's CDR3 is CASSLSRTGGDNEQFF. As DNA, the CDR3 is TGTGCCAGCAGCTTAAGTAGGACAGGGGGGGACAATGAGCAGTTCTTC. The J gene is TRBJ2-1, the V gene TRBV5-5; 10 nucleotides agree with TRBD1. Germline V gives CDR1 SGHKS, CDR2 YYEKEE (reference sequence). The junction had 7 bases not matched to a gene; V was cut back by 2 bases and J by 5 bases. The CDR3 extends over 16 amino acids.

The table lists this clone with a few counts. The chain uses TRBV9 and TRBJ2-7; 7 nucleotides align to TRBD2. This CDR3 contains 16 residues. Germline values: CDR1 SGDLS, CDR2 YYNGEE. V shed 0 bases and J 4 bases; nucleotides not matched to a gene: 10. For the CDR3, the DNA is TGTGCCAGCAGCGTAGGCTACGGGGGGATCGGGTACGAGCAGTACTTC. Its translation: CASSVGYGGIGYEQYF.

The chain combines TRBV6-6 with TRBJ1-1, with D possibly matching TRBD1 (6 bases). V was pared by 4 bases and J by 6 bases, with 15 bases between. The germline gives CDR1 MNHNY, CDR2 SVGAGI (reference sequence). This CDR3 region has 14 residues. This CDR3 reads CASSLGTGTPEAFF. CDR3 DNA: TGTGCCAGCAGTTTAGGGACCGGGACACCTGAAGCTTTCTTT.

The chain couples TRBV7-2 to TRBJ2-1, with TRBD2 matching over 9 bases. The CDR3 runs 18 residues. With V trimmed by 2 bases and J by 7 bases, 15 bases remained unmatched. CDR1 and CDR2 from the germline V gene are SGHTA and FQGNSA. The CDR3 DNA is TGTGCCAGCAGCTTATGGGCCGCAGTTAGCGGGAGTATGAATGAGCAGTTCTTC. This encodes CASSLWAAVSGSMNEQFF.

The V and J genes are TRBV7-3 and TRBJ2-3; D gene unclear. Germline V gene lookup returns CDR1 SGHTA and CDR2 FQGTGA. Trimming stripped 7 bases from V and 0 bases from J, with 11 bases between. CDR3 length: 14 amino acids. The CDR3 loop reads CASNGGVSTDTQYF. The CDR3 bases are TGTGCCAGCAACGGCGGAGTAAGCACAGATACGCAGTATTTT.

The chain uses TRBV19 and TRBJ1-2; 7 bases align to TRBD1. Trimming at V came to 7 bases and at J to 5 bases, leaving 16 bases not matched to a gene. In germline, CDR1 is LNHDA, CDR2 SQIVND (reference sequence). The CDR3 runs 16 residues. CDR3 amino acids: CASTDKGASVWYGYTF. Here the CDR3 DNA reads TGTGCCAGTACCGACAAGGGGGCGTCTGTCTGGTATGGCTACACCTTC.

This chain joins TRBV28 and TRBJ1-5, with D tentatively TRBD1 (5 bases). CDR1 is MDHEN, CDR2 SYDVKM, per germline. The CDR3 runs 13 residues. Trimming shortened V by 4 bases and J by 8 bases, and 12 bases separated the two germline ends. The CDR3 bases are TGTGCCAGCAGTTGGACACGCGAGGAGCCCCAGCATTTT. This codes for CASSWTREEPQHF.

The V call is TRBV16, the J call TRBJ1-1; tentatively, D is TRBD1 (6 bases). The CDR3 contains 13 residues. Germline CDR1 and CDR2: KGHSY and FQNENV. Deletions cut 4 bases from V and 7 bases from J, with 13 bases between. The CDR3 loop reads CASSPTRGGEAFF. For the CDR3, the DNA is TGTGCCAGCAGCCCCACCAGGGGCGGTGAAGCTTTCTTT. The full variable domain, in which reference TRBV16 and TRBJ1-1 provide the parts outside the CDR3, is GEEVAQTPKHLVRGEGQKAKLYCAPIKGHSYVFWYQQVLKNEFKFLISFQNENVFDETGMPKERFSAKCLPNSPCSLEIQATKLEDSAVYFCASSPTRGGEAFFGQGTRLTVV.

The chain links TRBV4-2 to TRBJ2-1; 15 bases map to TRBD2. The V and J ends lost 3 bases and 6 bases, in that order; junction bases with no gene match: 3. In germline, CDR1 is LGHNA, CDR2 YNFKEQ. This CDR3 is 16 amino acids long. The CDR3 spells CASSHRGLAGGNEQFF. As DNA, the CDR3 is TGTGCCAGCAGCCACCGGGGACTAGCGGGAGGCAATGAGCAGTTCTTC.

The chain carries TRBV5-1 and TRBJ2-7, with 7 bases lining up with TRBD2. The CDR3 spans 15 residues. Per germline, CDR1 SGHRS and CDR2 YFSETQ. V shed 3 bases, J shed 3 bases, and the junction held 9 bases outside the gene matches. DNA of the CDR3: TGCGCCAGCAGCTCCACCGGGACTAACCACTACGAGCAGTACTTC. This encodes CASSSTGTNHYEQYF. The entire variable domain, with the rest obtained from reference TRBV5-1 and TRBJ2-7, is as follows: KAGVTQTPRYLIKTRGQQVTLSCSPISGHRSVSWYQQTPGQGLQFLFEYFSETQRNKGNFPGRFSGRQFSNSRSEMNVSTLELGDSALYLCASSSTGTNHYEQYFGPGTRLTVT.

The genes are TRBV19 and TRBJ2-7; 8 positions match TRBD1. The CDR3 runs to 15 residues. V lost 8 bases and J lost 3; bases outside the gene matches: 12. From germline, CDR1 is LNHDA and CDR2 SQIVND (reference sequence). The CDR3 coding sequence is TGTGCCAGTGCTCTAACGGGACAGGAGTACTACGAGCAGTACTTC. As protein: CASALTGQEYYEQYF.

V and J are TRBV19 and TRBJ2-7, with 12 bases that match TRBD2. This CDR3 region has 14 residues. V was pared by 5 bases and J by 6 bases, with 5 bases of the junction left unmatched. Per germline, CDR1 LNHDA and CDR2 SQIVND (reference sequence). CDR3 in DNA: TGTGCCAGTAGTCGACTAGCGGGAGAGGGCGAGCAGTACTTC. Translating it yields CASSRLAGEGEQYF.